Below are 13 T cell receptor beta chains sequenced from a single sample in a study of cytomegalovirus exposure and HLA in healthy donors. Use of 60 Vbeta and 13 Jbeta primers characterized the PCR. Assay used: immunoSEQ multiplex PCR; TCRdb lists only in-frame clones, some missing. This table holds 52,000 or so clones, around 82% found once. Sequenced input: PBMCs. Receptors originate from a female donor in good health and CMV-seronegative.

V gene TRBV2 combines with J gene TRBJ2-5; 10 bases align to TRBD2. V lost 4 bases and J lost 5; bases outside the gene matches: 10. This CDR3 region has 16 residues. The germline CDR1 and CDR2 sequences are SNHLY and FYNNEI. CDR3 protein: CASSGSSGGAGETQYF. CDR3 DNA sequence: TGTGCCAGCAGTGGGTCCAGCGGGGGGGCCGGGGAGACCCAGTACTTC.

Comments on this clone: An end of the junction does not agree with germline; a read error may underlie this. The rearrangement joins TRBV6-6 to TRBJ1-1; maybe TRBD1 (6 bases). Germline V gives CDR1 MNHNY, CDR2 SVGAGI (reference sequence). The CDR3 loop spans 13 amino acids. This CDR3 reads CASSSDRNIEAFF. CDR3 DNA: TGTGCCAGCAGCTCCGACAGGAACATTGAAGCTTTCTTT.

This chain links TRBV6-5 with TRBJ1-3; D not resolved. The CDR3 length is 14 residues. Trimming removed 0 bases at V and 1 base at J, with 4 bases between. The germline V gene encodes CDR1 MNHEY and CDR2 SVGAGI. CDR3 nucleotides: TGTGCCAGCAGTTACTCCCGGTCTGGAAACACCATATATTTT. Translation gives CASSYSRSGNTIYF.

This clone was seen only a few times. This chain's CDR3 is CASSSPGQGSEAFF. The CDR3 nucleotides read TGTGCCAGCAGTTCACCGGGACAGGGTTCTGAAGCTTTCTTT. The rearrangement uses TRBV28 and TRBJ1-1, with 9 bases lining up with TRBD1. Germline CDR1 and CDR2: MDHEN and SYDVKM. The CDR3 totals 14 residues. The V gene end was trimmed by 4 bases and the J gene end by 6 bases; junction bases not matched to a gene: 6.

The chain recombines TRBV30 with TRBJ1-4; perhaps TRBD1 as D (5 bases). V was shortened by 1 base and J by 5 bases, with 20 bases between the two germline ends. This CDR3 region has 17 residues. Germline lookup yields CDR1 GTSNPN and CDR2 SVGIG (reference sequence). The chain's CDR3 is CAWSEFIWGQENEKLFF. DNA for the CDR3: TGTGCCTGGAGTGAATTTATATGGGGCCAGGAGAATGAAAAACTGTTTTTT.

The genes are TRBV2 and TRBJ2-3; weak D call: TRBD2 (6 bases). This CDR3 is 17 amino acids long. Germline CDR1 and CDR2: SNHLY and FYNNEI. V lost 3 bases, J lost 4 bases, and 20 bases lay in between. The CDR3 DNA follows: TGTGCCAGCAGTGATGGGTGGCGGGGACCTGGGCCAGATACGCAGTATTTT. This gives the protein CASSDGWRGPGPDTQYF.

This clone was counted between two and nine times. The V and J genes are TRBV2 and TRBJ1-1; perhaps TRBD1 as D (6 bases). CDR3 length equals 14 residues. CDR1 is SNHLY and CDR2 is FYNNEI in the germline V gene. V lost 6 bases and J lost 7, with 18 bases in between. The CDR3 DNA reads TGTGCCAGCAGGACGGACAGCCACTGGGGTGAAGCTTTCTTT. It is translated as CASRTDSHWGEAFF.

V usage is TRBV5-1 and J usage is TRBJ2-7; 11 nucleotides line up with TRBD1. This CDR3 spans 15 amino acids. V was clipped by 4 bases and J by 6 bases; unmatched bases: 9. Germline V gives CDR1 SGHRS, CDR2 YFSETQ. The chain's CDR3 is CASSEPGQGVGEQYF. CDR3 DNA: TGCGCCAGCAGCGAGCCGGGACAGGGGGTAGGCGAGCAGTACTTC.

The CDR3 protein is CASKSGLTEAFF. CDR3 coding DNA: TGTGCCAGCAAAAGTGGACTGACTGAAGCTTTCTTT. The J gene is TRBJ1-1, the V gene TRBV6-1; no clear D. The germline gives CDR1 MNHNS, CDR2 SASEGT. The CDR3 is 12 amino acids. Trimming cost V 7 bases and J 5 bases, with 11 bases left between them.

The chain joins TRBV15 to TRBJ2-7; 7 nucleotides align to TRBD2. The trim removed 3 bases at V and 5 bases at J, leaving 7 bases unmatched. Germline values: CDR1 LNHNV, CDR2 YYDKDF (reference sequence). The CDR3 is 14 amino acids. The CDR3 region has the DNA TGTGCCACCAGCAGGCCTGGGACTAACAACGAGCAGTACTTC. The encoded protein is CATSRPGTNNEQYF.

The chain is built from TRBV9 and TRBJ2-6; TRBD1 might be the D (5 bases). CDR1 and CDR2 (germline): SGDLS, YYNGEE. V lost 3 bases to trimming and J lost 4 bases, with 17 bases between them. This CDR3 has 17 residues. CDR3: CASSAEQGFWGANVLTF. Here the CDR3 DNA reads TGTGCCAGCAGCGCTGAGCAGGGATTCTGGGGGGCCAACGTCCTGACTTTC.

The chain couples TRBV6-1 to TRBJ2-5; 10 bases fit TRBD2. The germline CDR1 and CDR2 sequences are MNHNS and SASEGT. V trimming: 8 bases; J trimming: 1 base; junction bases outside the gene matches: 7. This CDR3 has 15 residues. CDR3 in amino acids: CASSLAGVSQETQYF. The DNA for the CDR3 is TGTGCCAGCTCGCTAGCGGGGGTCTCCCAAGAGACCCAGTACTTC.

The V and J genes are TRBV11-2 and TRBJ1-2; 7 nucleotides line up with TRBD1. The germline CDR1 and CDR2 sequences are SGHAT and FQNNGV. The CDR3 is made up of 15 amino acids. Germline trimming cut 5 bases from V and 4 bases from J; bases unmatched to any gene: 10. The CDR3 DNA follows: TGTGCCAGCAGCCCACAGACAGGGAGTAGCTATGGCTACACCTTC. It translates to CASSPQTGSSYGYTF.